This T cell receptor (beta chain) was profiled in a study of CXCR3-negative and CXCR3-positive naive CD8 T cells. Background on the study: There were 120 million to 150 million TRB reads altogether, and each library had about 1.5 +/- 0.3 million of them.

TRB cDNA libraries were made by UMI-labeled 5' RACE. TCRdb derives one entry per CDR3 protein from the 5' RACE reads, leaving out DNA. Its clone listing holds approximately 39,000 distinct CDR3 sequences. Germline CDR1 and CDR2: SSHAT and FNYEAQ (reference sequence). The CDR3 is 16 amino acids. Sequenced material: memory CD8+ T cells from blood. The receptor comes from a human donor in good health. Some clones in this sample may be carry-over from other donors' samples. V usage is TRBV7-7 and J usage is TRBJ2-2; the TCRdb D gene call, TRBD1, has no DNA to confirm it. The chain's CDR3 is CASSSWGQKNTGELFF.